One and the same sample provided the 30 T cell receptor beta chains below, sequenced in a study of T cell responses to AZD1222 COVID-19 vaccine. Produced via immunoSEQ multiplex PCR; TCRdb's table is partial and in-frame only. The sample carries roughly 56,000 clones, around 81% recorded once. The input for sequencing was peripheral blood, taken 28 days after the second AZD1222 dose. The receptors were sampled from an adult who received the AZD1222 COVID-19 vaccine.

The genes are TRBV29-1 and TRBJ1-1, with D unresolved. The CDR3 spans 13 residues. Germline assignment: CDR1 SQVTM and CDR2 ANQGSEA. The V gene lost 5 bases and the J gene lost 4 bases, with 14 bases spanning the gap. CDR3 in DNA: TGCAGCGTTCGACCCTCGGGGATCACTGAAGCTTTCTTT. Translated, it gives CSVRPSGITEAFF.

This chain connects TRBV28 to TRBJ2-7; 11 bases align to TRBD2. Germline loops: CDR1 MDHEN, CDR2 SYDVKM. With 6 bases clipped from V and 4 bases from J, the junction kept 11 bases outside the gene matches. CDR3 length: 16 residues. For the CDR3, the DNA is TGTGCCAGCAGCGCCGCCGCACTAGCGGGAGTATACGAGCAGTACTTC. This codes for CASSAAALAGVYEQYF. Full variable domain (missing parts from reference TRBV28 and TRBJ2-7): DVKVTQSSRYLVKRTGEKVFLECVQDMDHENMFWYRQDPGLGLRLIYFSYDVKMKEKGDIPEGYSVSREKKERFSLILESASTNQTSMYLCASSAAALAGVYEQYFGPGTRLTVT.

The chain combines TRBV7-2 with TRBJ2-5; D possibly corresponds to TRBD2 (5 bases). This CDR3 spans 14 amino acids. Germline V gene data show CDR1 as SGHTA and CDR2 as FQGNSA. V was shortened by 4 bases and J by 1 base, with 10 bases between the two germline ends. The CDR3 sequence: CASSWKRLQETQYF. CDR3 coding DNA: TGTGCCAGCAGCTGGAAGCGGCTCCAAGAGACCCAGTACTTC.

CDR3 sequence: CASRGEWGEQFF. DNA of the CDR3: TGTGCCAGCAGGGGGGAATGGGGGGAGCAGTTCTTC. The chain joins TRBV28 to TRBJ2-1, with D tentatively TRBD1 or TRBD2 (5 bases each). CDR1 and CDR2 (germline): MDHEN, SYDVKM. The CDR3 covers 12 residues. The V end was cut by 6 bases, the J end by 10 bases, with 13 bases between.

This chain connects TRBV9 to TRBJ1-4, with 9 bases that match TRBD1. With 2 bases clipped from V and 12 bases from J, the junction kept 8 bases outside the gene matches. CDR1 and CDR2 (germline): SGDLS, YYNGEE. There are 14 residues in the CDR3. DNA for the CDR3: TGTGCCAGCAGCGTTCGGACAGGGGATGTACAACTGTTTTTT. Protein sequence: CASSVRTGDVQLFF.

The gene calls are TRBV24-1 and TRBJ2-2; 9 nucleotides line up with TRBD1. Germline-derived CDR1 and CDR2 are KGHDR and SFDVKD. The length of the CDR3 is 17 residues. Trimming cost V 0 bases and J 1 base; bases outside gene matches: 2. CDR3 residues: CATSDLRGQGNTGELFF. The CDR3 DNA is TGTGCCACCAGTGATTTGCGGGGACAGGGGAACACCGGGGAGCTGTTTTTT.

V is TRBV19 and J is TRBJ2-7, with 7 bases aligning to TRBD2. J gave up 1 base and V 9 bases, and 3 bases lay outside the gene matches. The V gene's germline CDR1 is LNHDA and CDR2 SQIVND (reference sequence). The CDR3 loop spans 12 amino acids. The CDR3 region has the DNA TGTGCCAGCGGGAGGCCTTCCTACGAGCAGTACTTC. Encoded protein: CASGRPSYEQYF.

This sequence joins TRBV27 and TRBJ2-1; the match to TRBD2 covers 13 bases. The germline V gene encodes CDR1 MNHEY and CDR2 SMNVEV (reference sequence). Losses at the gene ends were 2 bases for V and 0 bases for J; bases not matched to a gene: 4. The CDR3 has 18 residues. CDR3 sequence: CASSLPGLAGSSYNEQFF. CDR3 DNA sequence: TGTGCCAGCAGTTTACCGGGACTAGCGGGAAGCTCCTACAATGAGCAGTTCTTC.

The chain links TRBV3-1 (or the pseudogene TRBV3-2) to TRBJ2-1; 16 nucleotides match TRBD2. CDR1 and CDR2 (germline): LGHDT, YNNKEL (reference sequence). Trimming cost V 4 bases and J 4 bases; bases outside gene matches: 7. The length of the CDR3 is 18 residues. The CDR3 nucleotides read TGTGCCAGCAGCCGGGGACTAGCGGGAGGGCCGCAGTACAATGAGCAGTTCTTC. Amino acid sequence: CASSRGLAGGPQYNEQFF.

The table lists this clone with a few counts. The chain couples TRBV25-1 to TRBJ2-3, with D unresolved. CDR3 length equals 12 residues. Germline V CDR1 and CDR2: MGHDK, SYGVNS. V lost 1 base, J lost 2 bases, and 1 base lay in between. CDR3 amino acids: CASSEFTDTQYF. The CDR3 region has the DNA TGTGCCAGCAGTGAATTCACAGATACGCAGTATTTT. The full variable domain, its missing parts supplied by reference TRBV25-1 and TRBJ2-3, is EADIYQTPRYLVIGTGKKITLECSQTMGHDKMYWYQQDPGMELHLIHYSYGVNSTEKGDLSSESTVSRIRTEHFPLTLESARPSHTSQYLCASSEFTDTQYFGPGTRLTVL.

In nucleotides, the CDR3 is TGTGCCAGCAAAGGGGGAGGCAATCAGCCCCAGCATTTT. As protein: CASKGGGNQPQHF. This sequence joins TRBV6-5 and TRBJ1-5, with D possibly being TRBD1 (6 bases). Germline assignment: CDR1 MNHEY and CDR2 SVGAGI. V shed 7 bases and J shed 2 bases, with 9 bases lying between them. The CDR3 covers 13 residues.

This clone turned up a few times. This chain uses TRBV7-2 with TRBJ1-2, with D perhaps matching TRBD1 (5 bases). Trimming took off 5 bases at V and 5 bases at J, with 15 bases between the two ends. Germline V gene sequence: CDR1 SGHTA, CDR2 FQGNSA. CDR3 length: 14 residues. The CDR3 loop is CASSPQTGEYGYTF. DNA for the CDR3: TGTGCCAGCAGCCCGCAGACGGGGGAATATGGCTACACCTTC.

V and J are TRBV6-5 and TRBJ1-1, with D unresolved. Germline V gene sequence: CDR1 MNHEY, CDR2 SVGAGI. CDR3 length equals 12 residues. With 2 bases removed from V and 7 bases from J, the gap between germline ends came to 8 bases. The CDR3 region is CASSYPSDEAFF. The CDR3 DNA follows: TGTGCCAGCAGTTACCCTTCAGATGAAGCTTTCTTT.

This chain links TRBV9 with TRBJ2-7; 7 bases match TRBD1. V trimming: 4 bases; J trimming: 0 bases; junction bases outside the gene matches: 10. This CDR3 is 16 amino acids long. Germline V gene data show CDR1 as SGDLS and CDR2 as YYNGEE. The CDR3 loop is CASSPWGQPYSYEQYF. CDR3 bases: TGTGCCAGCAGCCCATGGGGACAGCCGTACTCCTACGAGCAGTACTTC.

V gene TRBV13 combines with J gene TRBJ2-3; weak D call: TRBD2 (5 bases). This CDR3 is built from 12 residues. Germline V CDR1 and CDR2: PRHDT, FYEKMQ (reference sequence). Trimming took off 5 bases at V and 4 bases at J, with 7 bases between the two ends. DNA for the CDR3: TGTGCCAGCAGCCCGGGGTCAGATACGCAGTATTTT. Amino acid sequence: CASSPGSDTQYF.

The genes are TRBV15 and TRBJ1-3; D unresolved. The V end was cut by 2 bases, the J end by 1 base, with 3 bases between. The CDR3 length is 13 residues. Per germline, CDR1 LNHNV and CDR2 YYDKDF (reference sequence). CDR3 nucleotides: TGTGCCACCAGCAGAAGGTCTGGAAACACCATATATTTT. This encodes CATSRRSGNTIYF.

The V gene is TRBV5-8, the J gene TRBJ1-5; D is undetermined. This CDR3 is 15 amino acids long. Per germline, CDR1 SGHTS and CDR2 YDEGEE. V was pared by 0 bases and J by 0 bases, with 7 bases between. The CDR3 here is CASSLDSDSNQPQHF. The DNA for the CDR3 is TGTGCCAGCAGCTTGGACAGCGATAGCAATCAGCCCCAGCATTTT.

The CDR3 here is CSARLDYEQYF. The CDR3 region has the DNA TGCAGTGCTAGACTAGACTACGAGCAGTACTTC. This sequence joins TRBV20-1 and TRBJ2-7; D not certain. V lost 2 bases to trimming and J lost 3 bases, with 5 bases between them. Germline V gene data show CDR1 as DFQATT and CDR2 as SNEGSKA (reference sequence). This CDR3 comprises 11 residues.

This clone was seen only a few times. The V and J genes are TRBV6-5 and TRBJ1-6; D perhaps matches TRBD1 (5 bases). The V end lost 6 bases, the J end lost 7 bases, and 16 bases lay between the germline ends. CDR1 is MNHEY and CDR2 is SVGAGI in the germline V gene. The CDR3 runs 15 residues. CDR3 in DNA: TGTGCCAGCAGCCCCCCCGGGGGAACCAATTCACCCCTCCACTTT. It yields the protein CASSPPGGTNSPLHF.

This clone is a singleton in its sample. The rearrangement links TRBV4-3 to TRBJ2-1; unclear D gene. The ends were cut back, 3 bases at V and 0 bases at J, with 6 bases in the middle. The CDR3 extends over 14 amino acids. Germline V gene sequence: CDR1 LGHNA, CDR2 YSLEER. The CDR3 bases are TGCGCCAGCAGCCAGACACGCTCCTACAATGAGCAGTTCTTC. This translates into CASSQTRSYNEQFF.

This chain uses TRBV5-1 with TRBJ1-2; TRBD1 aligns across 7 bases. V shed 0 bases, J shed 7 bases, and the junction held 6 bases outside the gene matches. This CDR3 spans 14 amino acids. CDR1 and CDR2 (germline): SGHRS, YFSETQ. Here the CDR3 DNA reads TGCGCCAGCAGCTTGGGACAGGGAGTAGGTGGCTACACCTTC. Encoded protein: CASSLGQGVGGYTF.

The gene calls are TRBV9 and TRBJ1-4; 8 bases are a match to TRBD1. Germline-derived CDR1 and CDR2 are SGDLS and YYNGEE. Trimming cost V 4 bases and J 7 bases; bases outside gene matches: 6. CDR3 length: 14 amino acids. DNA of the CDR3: TGTGCCAGCAGCCTCGGACAGGGAAGTGAAAAACTGTTTTTT. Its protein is CASSLGQGSEKLFF.

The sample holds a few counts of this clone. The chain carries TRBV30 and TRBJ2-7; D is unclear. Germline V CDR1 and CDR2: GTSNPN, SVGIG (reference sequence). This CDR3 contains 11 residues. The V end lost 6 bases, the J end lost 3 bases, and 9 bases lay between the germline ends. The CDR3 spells CACSPSYEQYF. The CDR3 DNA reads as TGTGCCTGCTCGCCCAGCTACGAGCAGTACTTC.

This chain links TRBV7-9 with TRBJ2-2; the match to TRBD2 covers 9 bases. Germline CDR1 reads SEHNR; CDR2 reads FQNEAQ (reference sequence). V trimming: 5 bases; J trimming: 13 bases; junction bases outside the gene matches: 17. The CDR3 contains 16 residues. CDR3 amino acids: CASSQQQTSGARRLFF. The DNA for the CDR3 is TGTGCCAGCAGCCAGCAGCAGACTAGCGGAGCCCGGAGGCTGTTTTTT.

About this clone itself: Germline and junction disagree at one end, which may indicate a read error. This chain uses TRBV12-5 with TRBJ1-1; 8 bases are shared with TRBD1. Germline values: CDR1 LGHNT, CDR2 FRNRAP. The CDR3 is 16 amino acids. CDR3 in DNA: TGTGCTAGTGGCTCAACTCGGACAGGGACAAACACTAAAGCTTTCTTT. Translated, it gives CASGSTRTGTNTKAFF.

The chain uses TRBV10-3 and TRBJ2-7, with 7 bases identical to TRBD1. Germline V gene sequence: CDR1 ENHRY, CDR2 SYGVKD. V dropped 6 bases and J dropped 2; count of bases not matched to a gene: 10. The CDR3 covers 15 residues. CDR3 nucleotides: TGTGCCATCAGCAGGGGGTCGACACCGCCCTACGAGCAGTACTTC. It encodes CAISRGSTPPYEQYF.

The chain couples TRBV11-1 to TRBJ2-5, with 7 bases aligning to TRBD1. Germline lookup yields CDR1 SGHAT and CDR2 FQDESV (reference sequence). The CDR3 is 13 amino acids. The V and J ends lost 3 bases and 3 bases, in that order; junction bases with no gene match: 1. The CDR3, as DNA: TGTGCCAGCAGCTTTACAGGGGAAGAGACCCAGTACTTC. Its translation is CASSFTGEETQYF.

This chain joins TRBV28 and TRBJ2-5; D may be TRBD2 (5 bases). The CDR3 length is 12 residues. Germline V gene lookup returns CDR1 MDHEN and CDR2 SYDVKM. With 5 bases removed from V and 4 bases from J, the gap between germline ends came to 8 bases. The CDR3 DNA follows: TGTGCCAGCAGTCCCGGACTAGAGACCCAGTACTTC. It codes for CASSPGLETQYF.

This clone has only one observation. The CDR3 reads CASRPDRDYNEQFF. The CDR3 DNA reads as TGTGCCAGCAGGCCAGACAGAGACTACAATGAGCAGTTCTTC. The chain uses TRBV6-5 and TRBJ2-1; D might be TRBD1 (5 bases). The CDR3 is 14 residues long. Trimming took 6 bases from V and 3 from J, leaving 12 bases between them. Germline V gene sequence: CDR1 MNHEY, CDR2 SVGAGI.

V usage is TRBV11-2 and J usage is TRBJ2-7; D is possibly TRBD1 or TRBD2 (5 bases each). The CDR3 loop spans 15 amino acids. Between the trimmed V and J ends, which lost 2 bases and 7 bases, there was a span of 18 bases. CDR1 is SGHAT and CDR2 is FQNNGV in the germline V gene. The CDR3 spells CASSLLTGPSKEQYF. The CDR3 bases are TGTGCCAGCAGCTTACTCACGGGACCGTCCAAGGAGCAGTACTTC.